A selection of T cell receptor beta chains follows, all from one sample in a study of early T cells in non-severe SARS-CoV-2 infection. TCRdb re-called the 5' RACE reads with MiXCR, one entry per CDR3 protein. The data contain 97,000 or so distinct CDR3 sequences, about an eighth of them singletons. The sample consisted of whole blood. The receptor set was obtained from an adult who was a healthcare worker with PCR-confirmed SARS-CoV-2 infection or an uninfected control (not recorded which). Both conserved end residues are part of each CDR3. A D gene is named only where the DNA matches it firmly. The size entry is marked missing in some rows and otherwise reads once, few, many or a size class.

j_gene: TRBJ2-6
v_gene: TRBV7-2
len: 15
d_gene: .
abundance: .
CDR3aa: CASRVIGSGANVLTF
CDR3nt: TGTGCCAGCAGGGTAATTGGGTCTGGGGCCAACGTCCTGACTTTC

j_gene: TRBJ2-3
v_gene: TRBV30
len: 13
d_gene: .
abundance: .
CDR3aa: CAWSGGPADTQYF
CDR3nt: TGTGCCTGGTCTGGGGGGCCGGCAGATACGCAGTATTTT

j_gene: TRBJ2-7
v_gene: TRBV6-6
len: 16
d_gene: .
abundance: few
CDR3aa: CASSFTSLPRRDEQYF
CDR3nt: TGTGCCAGCAGTTTCACTAGCCTACCGCGCCGGGACGAGCAGTACTTC

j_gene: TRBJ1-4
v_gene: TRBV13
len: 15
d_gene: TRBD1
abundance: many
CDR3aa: CASSSSTGPNEKLFF
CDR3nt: TGTGCCAGCAGCTCCTCGACAGGGCCTAATGAAAAACTGTTTTTT

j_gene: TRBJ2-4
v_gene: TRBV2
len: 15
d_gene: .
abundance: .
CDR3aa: CASSDRLGAKNIQYF
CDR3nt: TGTGCCAGCAGTGACAGGCTAGGGGCCAAAAACATTCAGTACTTC

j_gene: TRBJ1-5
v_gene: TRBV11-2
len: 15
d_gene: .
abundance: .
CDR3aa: CASSLDPGWNQPQHF
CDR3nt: TGTGCCAGCAGCTTAGATCCAGGCTGGAATCAGCCCCAGCATTTT

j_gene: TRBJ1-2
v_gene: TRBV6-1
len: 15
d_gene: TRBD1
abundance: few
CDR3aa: CASIYRDRETDGYTF
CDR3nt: TGTGCCAGCATTTACCGGGACAGGGAAACGGATGGCTACACCTTC

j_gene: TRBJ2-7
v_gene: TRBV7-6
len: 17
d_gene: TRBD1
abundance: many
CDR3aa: CASSFFPIRDRDHEQYF
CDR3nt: TGTGCCAGCAGCTTTTTTCCGATCCGGGACAGGGACCACGAGCAGTACTTC

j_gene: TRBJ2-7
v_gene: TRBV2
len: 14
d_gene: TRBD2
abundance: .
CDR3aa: CASSTLAGGNEQYF
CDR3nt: TGTGCCAGCAGTACCCTAGCGGGAGGCAACGAGCAGTACTTC

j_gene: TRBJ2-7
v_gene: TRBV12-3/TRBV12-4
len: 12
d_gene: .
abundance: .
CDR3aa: CASRHQGYEQYF
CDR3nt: TGTGCCAGCAGACATCAGGGGTACGAGCAGTACTTC

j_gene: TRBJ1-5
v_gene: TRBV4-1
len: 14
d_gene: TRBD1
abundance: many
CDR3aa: CASSQDRGNQPQHF
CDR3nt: TGCGCCAGCAGCCAGGACAGGGGAAATCAGCCCCAGCATTTT

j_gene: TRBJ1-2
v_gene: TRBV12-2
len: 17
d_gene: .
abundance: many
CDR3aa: CASRPGTDVTMGYGYTF
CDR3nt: TGTGCAAGTCGCCCCGGGACAGATGTAACTATGGGCTATGGCTACACCTTC

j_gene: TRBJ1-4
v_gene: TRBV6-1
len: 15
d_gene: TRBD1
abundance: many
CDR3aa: CASSDSTGAREKLFF
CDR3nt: TGTGCCAGCAGTGATTCCACAGGGGCACGCGAAAAACTGTTTTTT

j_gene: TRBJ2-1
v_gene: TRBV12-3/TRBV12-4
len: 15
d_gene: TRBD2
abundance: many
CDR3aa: CASSHSGSSYNEQFF
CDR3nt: TGTGCCAGCTCCCATAGCGGGAGCTCCTACAATGAGCAGTTCTTC

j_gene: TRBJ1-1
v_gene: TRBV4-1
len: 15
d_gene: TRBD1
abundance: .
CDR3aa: CASSPETNDRVLAFF
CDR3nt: TGCGCCAGCAGCCCAGAAACCAATGACAGGGTATTAGCTTTCTTT

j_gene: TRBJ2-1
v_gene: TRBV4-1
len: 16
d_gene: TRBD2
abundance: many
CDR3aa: CASSRPSGRSENEQFF
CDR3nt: TGCGCCAGCAGCCGCCCTAGCGGGAGGTCTGAGAATGAGCAGTTCTTC

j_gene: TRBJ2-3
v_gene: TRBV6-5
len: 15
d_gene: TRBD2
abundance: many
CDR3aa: CASSSTSGRLYTQYF
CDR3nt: TGTGCCAGCAGTTCCACTAGCGGGAGACTCTATACGCAGTATTTT

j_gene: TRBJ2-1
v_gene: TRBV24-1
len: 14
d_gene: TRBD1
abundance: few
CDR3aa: CATSGWTGRNEQFF
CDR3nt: TGTGCCACCAGTGGGTGGACAGGGCGTAATGAGCAGTTCTTC

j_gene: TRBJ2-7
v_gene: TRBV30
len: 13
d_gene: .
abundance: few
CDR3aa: CAWTRQGLYEQYF
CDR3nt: TGTGCCTGGACGCGACAAGGCCTCTACGAGCAGTACTTC

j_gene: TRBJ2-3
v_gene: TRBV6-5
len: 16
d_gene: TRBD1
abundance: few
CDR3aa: CASSYSPGQSTDTQYF
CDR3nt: TGTGCCAGCAGTTACTCGCCGGGACAGAGCACAGATACGCAGTATTTT

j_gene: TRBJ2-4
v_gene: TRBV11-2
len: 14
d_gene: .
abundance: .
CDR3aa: CASSPMSLAGFQYF
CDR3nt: TGTGCCAGCAGCCCTATGTCTTTGGCGGGATTTCAGTACTTC

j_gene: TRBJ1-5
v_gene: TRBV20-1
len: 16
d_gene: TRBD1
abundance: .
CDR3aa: CSARDPDRGSNQPQHF
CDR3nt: TGCAGTGCTAGAGATCCCGACAGGGGTAGCAATCAGCCCCAGCATTTT

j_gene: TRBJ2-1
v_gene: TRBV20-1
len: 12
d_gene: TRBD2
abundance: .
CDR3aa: CSASSTSGSLPF
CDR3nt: TGCAGTGCTAGCTCCACTAGCGGGAGCCTCCCCTTC

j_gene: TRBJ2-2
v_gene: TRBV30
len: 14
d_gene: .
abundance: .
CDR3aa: CAWSGTRLTGELFF
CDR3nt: TGTGCCTGGAGTGGTACGCGTTTGACCGGGGAGCTGTTTTTT

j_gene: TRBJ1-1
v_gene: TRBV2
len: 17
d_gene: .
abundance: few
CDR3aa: CASSGDSRPGSVTEAFF
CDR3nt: TGTGCCAGCAGCGGGGACTCGAGACCGGGGTCGGTCACTGAAGCTTTCTTT

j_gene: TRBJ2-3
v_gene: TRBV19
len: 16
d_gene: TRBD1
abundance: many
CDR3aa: CASRNRGHFSADTQYF
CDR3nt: TGTGCCAGCCGCAACAGGGGCCATTTCAGCGCAGATACGCAGTATTTT

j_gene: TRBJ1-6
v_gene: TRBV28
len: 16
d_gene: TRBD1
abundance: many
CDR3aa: CASSAGQAAGNSPLHF
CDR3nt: TGTGCCAGCAGCGCGGGACAGGCGGCGGGGAATTCACCCCTCCACTTT

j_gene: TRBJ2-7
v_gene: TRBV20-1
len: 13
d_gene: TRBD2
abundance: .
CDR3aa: CSARLAEFYEQYF
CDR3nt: TGCAGTGCTAGACTAGCGGAGTTCTACGAGCAGTACTTC

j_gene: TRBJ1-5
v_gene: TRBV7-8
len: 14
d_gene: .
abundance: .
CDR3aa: CASSLVASDRPQHF
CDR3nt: TGTGCCAGCAGCTTAGTGGCGTCTGATCGGCCCCAGCATTTT

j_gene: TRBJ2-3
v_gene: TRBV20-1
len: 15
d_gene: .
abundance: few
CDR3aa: CSARVPSGSTDTQYF
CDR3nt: TGCAGTGCTAGAGTACCCAGCGGGAGCACAGATACGCAGTATTTT

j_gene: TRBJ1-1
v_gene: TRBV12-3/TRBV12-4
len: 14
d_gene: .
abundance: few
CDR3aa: CASSPNLGLYEAFF
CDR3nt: TGTGCCAGCAGCCCTAATTTGGGACTCTATGAAGCTTTCTTT

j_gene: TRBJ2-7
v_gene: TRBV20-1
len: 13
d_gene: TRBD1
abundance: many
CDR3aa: CSLQGTARGEQYF
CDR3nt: TGCAGTTTACAAGGGACAGCCAGGGGCGAGCAGTACTTC

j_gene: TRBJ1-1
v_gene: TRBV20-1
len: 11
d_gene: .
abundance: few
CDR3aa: CSAYWNTEAFF
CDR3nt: TGCAGTGCTTACTGGAACACTGAAGCTTTCTTT

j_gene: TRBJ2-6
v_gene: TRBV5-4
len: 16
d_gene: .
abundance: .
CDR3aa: CASSLEGLGGANVLTF
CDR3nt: TGTGCCAGCAGCTTGGAGGGGCTTGGTGGGGCCAACGTCCTGACTTTC

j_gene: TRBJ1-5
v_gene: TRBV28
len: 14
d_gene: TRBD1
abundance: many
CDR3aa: CASSRQGVGQPQHF
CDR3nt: TGTGCCAGCAGTAGGCAGGGGGTGGGACAGCCCCAGCATTTT

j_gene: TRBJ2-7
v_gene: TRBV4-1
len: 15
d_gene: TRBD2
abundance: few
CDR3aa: CASSPGKGGPWEQYF
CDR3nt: TGCGCCAGCAGCCCCGGTAAGGGAGGGCCTTGGGAGCAGTACTTC

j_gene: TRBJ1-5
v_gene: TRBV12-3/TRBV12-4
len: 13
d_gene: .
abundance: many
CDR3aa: CASRQGEDQPQHF
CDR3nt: TGTGCCAGCAGGCAGGGAGAGGATCAGCCCCAGCATTTT

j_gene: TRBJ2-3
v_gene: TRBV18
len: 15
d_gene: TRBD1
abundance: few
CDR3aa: CASSPPGQGSDTQYF
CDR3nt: TGTGCCAGCTCACCACCGGGACAGGGTTCAGATACGCAGTATTTT

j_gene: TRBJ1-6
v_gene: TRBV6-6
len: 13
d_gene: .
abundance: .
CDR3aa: CASSGSYNSPLHF
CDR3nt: TGTGCCAGCAGTGGCTCCTATAATTCACCCCTCCATTTT

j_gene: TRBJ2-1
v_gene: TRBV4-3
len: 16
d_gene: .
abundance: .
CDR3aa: CASRQDRGRSYNEQFF
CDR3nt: TGCGCCAGCAGGCAAGATCGGGGACGCTCCTACAATGAGCAGTTCTTC

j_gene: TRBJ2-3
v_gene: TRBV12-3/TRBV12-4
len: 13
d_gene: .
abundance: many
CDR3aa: CASSSRGTDTQYF
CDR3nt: TGTGCCAGCAGCTCCAGGGGCACAGATACGCAGTATTTT

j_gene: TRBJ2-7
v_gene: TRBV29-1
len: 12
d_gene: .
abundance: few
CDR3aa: CSVGARGHEQYF
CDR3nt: TGCAGCGTGGGGGCCAGGGGCCACGAGCAGTACTTC

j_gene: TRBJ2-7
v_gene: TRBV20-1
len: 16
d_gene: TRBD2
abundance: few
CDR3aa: CSASGLLAGNLYEQYF
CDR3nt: TGCAGTGCTAGTGGCTTACTAGCGGGAAATCTCTACGAGCAGTACTTC

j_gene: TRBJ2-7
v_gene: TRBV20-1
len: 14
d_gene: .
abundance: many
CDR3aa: CSAVGALRSYEQYF
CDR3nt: TGCAGTGCTGTCGGGGCGCTCCGCTCCTACGAGCAGTACTTC

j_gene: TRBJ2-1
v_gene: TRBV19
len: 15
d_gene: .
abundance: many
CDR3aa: CASSIQGPTYNEQFF
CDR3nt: TGTGCCAGTAGTATTCAAGGTCCCACCTACAATGAGCAGTTCTTC

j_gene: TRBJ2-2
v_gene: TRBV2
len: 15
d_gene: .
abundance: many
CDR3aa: CASSDGQLAPGELFF
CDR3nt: TGTGCCAGCAGTGACGGGCAGCTAGCCCCCGGGGAGCTGTTTTTT

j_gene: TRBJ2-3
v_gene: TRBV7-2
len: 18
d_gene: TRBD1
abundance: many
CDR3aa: CASSSQHSGTGGSDTQYF
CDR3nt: TGTGCCAGCAGCTCCCAACATTCCGGGACAGGGGGCAGTGATACGCAGTATTTT

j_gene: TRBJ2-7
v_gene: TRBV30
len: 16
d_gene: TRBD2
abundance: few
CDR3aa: CAWRELISGRFYEQYF
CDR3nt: TGTGCCTGGAGGGAACTCATTAGCGGGAGGTTCTACGAGCAGTACTTC

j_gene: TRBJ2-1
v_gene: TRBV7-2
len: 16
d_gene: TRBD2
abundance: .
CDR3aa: CASSLARLAGNNEQFF
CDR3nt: TGTGCCAGCAGCTTAGCGCGACTAGCGGGAAACAATGAGCAGTTCTTC

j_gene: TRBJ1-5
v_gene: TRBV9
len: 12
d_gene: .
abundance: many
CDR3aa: CASSGYNQPQHF
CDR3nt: TGTGCCAGCAGCGGATACAATCAGCCCCAGCATTTT

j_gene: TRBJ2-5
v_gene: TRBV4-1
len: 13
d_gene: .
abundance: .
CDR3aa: CASSQANSETQYF
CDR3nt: TGCGCCAGCAGCCAAGCGAACTCGGAGACCCAGTACTTC

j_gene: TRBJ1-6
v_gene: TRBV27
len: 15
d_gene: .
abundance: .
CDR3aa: CASSRYPGLNSPLHF
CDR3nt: TGTGCCAGCAGCCGATATCCAGGGCTTAATTCACCCCTCCACTTT

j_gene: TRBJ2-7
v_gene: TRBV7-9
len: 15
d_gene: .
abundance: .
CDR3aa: CASSLLGDPPYEQYF
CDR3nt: TGTGCCAGCAGCTTGTTGGGTGACCCGCCTTACGAGCAGTACTTC

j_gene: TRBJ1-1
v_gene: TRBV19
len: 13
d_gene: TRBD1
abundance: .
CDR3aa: CATGTGSSTEAFF
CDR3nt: TGTGCCACCGGGACAGGCTCGAGCACTGAAGCTTTCTTT

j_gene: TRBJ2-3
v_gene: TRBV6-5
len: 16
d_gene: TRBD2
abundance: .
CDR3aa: CASSYRTSGYTDTQYF
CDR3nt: TGTGCCAGCAGTTACCGGACTAGCGGATACACAGATACGCAGTATTTT

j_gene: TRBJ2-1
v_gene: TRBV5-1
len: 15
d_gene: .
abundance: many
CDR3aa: CASSADGSSYNEQFF
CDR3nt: TGCGCCAGCAGCGCTGACGGTAGCTCCTACAATGAGCAGTTCTTC

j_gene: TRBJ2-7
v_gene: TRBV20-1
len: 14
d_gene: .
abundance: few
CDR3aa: CSAVPGQKPTRQYF
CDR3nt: TGCAGTGCTGTACCGGGACAAAAACCTACGAGGCAGTACTTC

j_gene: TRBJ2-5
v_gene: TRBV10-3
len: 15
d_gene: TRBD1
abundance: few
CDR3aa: CAISVTTGVQETQYF
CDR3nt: TGTGCCATCAGTGTGACGACAGGGGTCCAAGAGACCCAGTACTTC

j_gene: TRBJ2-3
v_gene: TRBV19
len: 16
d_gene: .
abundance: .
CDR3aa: CASKAINGGRTDTQYF
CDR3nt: TGTGCCAGTAAGGCCATCAACGGGGGACGCACAGATACGCAGTATTTT

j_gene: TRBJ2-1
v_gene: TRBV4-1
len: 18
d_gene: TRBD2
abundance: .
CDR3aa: CASSQGMASGSSYNEQFF
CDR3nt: TGCGCCAGCAGCCAAGGAATGGCTAGCGGGAGCTCCTACAATGAGCAGTTCTTC